This entry is about one T cell receptor beta chain. The antigen is undetermined. This entry is derived from a study of somatic mutations in cytotoxic T cells in rheumatoid arthritis. V dropped 4 bases and J dropped 7 bases, with 11 bases sitting between them. The CDR3 totals 13 residues. Germline V CDR1 and CDR2: SGHDT, YYEEEE. Sequencing was performed with immunoSEQ multiplex PCR; in TCRdb, only in-frame clones are kept and a portion is missing. The sample includes about 11,000 clones, less than 80% of them seen just once. Study-level points and caveats: Slight underrepresentation of TRBV07 in rheumatoid arthritis patients was not adjusted for multiple comparisons. The study found CD8+ clonality increased with age in rheumatoid arthritis patients, not healthy controls.

The V and J genes are TRBV5-6 and TRBJ2-2, with D perhaps TRBD2 (5 bases). The TCR was taken from an adult with rheumatoid arthritis. The sequenced sample consisted of CD8+ T cells sorted from blood. CDR3 coding DNA: TGTGCCAGCAGCCTGGGAGTGCTCGGGGAGCTGTTTTTT. Protein: CASSLGVLGELFF.